These 24 T cell receptor beta chains were all obtained from the same sample, sequenced in a study of blood T cell repertoires in COVID-19. Method: immunoSEQ multiplex PCR; TCRdb's copy keeps in-frame clones and lacks some. The sample carries hundreds of thousands of clones, 70% to 90% recorded once. Sequencing was performed on PBMCs or T cells enriched from blood (not recorded which). Receptors were obtained from a woman younger than 30 with acute COVID-19.

The gene calls are TRBV5-1 and TRBJ2-7; D possibly corresponds to TRBD2 (6 bases). The germline CDR1 and CDR2 sequences are SGHRS and YFSETQ. Trimming left V 0 bases short and J 7 bases short, with 14 bases between. CDR3 length equals 14 residues. This CDR3 is CASSLEAGFGEQYF. The DNA for the CDR3 is TGCGCCAGCAGCTTGGAGGCGGGATTTGGAGAGCAGTACTTC.

The chain recombines TRBV7-9 with TRBJ1-4; TRBD1 is a possible D gene (6 bases). The CDR3 contains 14 residues. V gave up 10 bases and J gave up 8 bases, with 20 bases separating them. Looked up from germline, CDR1 is SEHNR and CDR2 is FQNEAQ (reference sequence). The CDR3 protein is CATRQVPRVEKLFF. In nucleotides, the CDR3 is TGTGCCACCCGACAGGTCCCAAGGGTAGAAAAACTGTTTTTT.

The V gene is TRBV30, the J gene TRBJ1-5; D might be TRBD1 (5 bases). Germline values: CDR1 GTSNPN, CDR2 SVGIG (reference sequence). This CDR3 contains 12 residues. V lost 2 bases and J 13 bases, leaving 15 bases between the germline ends. CDR3 coding DNA: TGTGCCTGGAGTCCCCTGGGGGGGTTACAGCATTTT. Its protein product is CAWSPLGGLQHF.

V and J are TRBV6-2 or TRBV6-3 and TRBJ2-7; tentatively, D is TRBD1 (6 bases). V was shortened by 0 bases and J by 0 bases, with 9 bases between the two germline ends. This CDR3 comprises 15 residues. CDR1 MNHEY and CDR2 SVGEGT come from the germline V gene. CDR3 sequence: CASSYSSRGSYEQYF. The CDR3 DNA follows: TGTGCCAGCAGTTACTCGTCCAGGGGCTCCTACGAGCAGTACTTC.

J is TRBJ2-7 and V is TRBV27, with 10 bases fitting TRBD2. Losses at the gene ends were 0 bases for V and 6 bases for J; bases not matched to a gene: 5. The CDR3 covers 15 residues. CDR1 and CDR2 (germline): MNHEY, SMNVEV (reference sequence). The CDR3 DNA reads as TGTGCCAGCAGTTTATCCGTAGCGGGGGGCCTCGAGCAGTACTTC. Translation gives CASSLSVAGGLEQYF.

The chain recombines TRBV5-4 with TRBJ2-5, with a tentative D call TRBD2 (6 bases). V was clipped by 2 bases and J by 2 bases, with 10 bases between them. The CDR3 has 14 amino acids. Germline CDR1 and CDR2: SGHNT and YYREEE (reference sequence). CDR3 sequence reads: CASSFFAGQETQYF. The CDR3 DNA sequence: TGTGCCAGCAGCTTCTTCGCGGGGCAAGAGACCCAGTACTTC.

The chain couples TRBV7-2 to TRBJ2-7; D might be TRBD2 (6 bases). Trimming shortened V by 1 base and J by 2 bases, and 12 bases separated the two germline ends. This CDR3 has 15 amino acids. CDR1 is SGHTA and CDR2 is FQGNSA in the germline V gene. The CDR3 sequence is CASSLGLGQAYEQYF. The CDR3 DNA follows: TGTGCCAGCAGCTTAGGACTAGGGCAGGCCTACGAGCAGTACTTC. The whole variable domain, remainder taken from reference TRBV7-2 and TRBJ2-7, is GAGVSQSPSNKVTEKGKDVELRCDPISGHTALYWYRQSLGQGLEFLIYFQGNSAPDKSGLPSDRFSAERTGGSVSTLTIQRTQQEDSAVYLCASSLGLGQAYEQYFGPGTRLTVT.

The rearrangement links TRBV11-2 to TRBJ1-2; D is unresolved. The V gene's germline CDR1 is SGHAT and CDR2 FQNNGV. The CDR3 has 14 residues. Trimming removed 2 bases at V and 3 bases at J, with 10 bases between. The CDR3 nucleotides are TGTGCCAGCAGCTTAACAGATCGTGACTATGGCTACACCTTC. As protein: CASSLTDRDYGYTF.

This clone was seen only a few times. This chain's CDR3 is CASSLGVEGPEAFF. CDR3 sequence (DNA): TGTGCCAGCAGCTTGGGCGTCGAGGGCCCTGAAGCTTTCTTT. V is TRBV5-8 and J is TRBJ1-1; no clear D gene. There are 14 residues in the CDR3. From germline, CDR1 is SGHTS and CDR2 YDEGEE. Deletions cut 0 bases from V and 6 bases from J, with 12 bases between.

V is TRBV5-4 and J is TRBJ1-2; 7 bases match TRBD1. V shed 2 bases and J 6 bases; nucleotides not matched to a gene: 7. CDR3 length: 14 amino acids. The germline gives CDR1 SGHNT, CDR2 YYREEE (reference sequence). CDR3 coding DNA: TGTGCCAGCAGCTTACAGGGGCGAATCGATGGCTACACCTTC. This encodes CASSLQGRIDGYTF.

The chain joins TRBV7-9 to TRBJ1-2; TRBD1 matches 9 bases. Germline values: CDR1 SEHNR, CDR2 FQNEAQ (reference sequence). This CDR3 comprises 15 residues. J gave up 10 bases and V 3 bases, and 12 bases lay outside the gene matches. CDR3 nucleotide sequence: TGTGCCAGCAGCTTCAACAGACAGGGGGTGGTGAACTACACCTTC. Translating it yields CASSFNRQGVVNYTF.

This clone was observed a single time. The rearrangement links TRBV6-5 to TRBJ1-1; D unresolved. This CDR3 has 13 residues. From germline, CDR1 is MNHEY and CDR2 SVGAGI. V lost 3 bases and J lost 1, with 6 bases in between. The CDR3 region has the DNA TGTGCCAGCAGTTATTACAAGAACACTGAAGCTTTCTTT. As protein: CASSYYKNTEAFF.

This chain links TRBV19 with TRBJ1-5; D possibly corresponds to TRBD1 (5 bases). Germline lookup yields CDR1 LNHDA and CDR2 SQIVND (reference sequence). The CDR3 has 15 amino acids. Trimming left V 5 bases short and J 0 bases short, with 11 bases between. CDR3 residues: CASSSRGGSNQPQHF. The DNA of the CDR3 is TGTGCCAGTAGTTCTCGGGGGGGTAGCAATCAGCCCCAGCATTTT.

The CDR3 DNA sequence: TGTGCCAGTCCGGATACAGGGGATGGCAGCTACACCTTC. Translation gives CASPDTGDGSYTF. J is TRBJ1-2 and V is TRBV21-1; the D call TRBD1 from the table was never checked on the DNA. TRBV21-1 is a pseudogene segment. CDR3 length: 13 amino acids.

This chain links TRBV29-1 with TRBJ2-1, with TRBD2 matching over 9 bases. Germline values: CDR1 SQVTM, CDR2 ANQGSEA. CDR3 length: 14 amino acids. With V trimmed by 7 bases and J by 6 bases, 10 bases remained unmatched. DNA of the CDR3: TGCAGCGCCCGAATGATAGCGGGAGTCAATGAGCAGTTCTTC. This sequence encodes CSARMIAGVNEQFF.

The rearrangement links TRBV19 to TRBJ1-5; 11 bases map to TRBD1. The CDR3 has 14 residues. Germline CDR1 LNHDA, CDR2 SQIVND (reference sequence). V was pared by 8 bases and J by 6 bases, with 6 bases of the junction left unmatched. CDR3 nucleotide sequence: TGTGCCAGTTCCCGGGACAGGGGGAGTCAGCCCCAGCATTTT. This gives the protein CASSRDRGSQPQHF.

The chain joins TRBV29-1 to TRBJ1-2; D not resolved. V lost 6 bases to trimming and J lost 3 bases, with 8 bases between them. This CDR3 is 11 amino acids long. Per the germline V gene, CDR1 is SQVTM and CDR2 is ANQGSEA. CDR3 DNA sequence: TGCAGCGTCCCCGCGGACTATGGCTACACCTTC. Residues: CSVPADYGYTF.

This clone appeared a single time. The chain carries TRBV3-1 (or the pseudogene TRBV3-2) and TRBJ2-7; a possible D gene is TRBD2 (6 bases). V lost 5 bases and J 0 bases, leaving 17 bases between the germline ends. The germline CDR1 and CDR2 sequences are LGHDT and YNNKEL (reference sequence). This CDR3 is built from 16 residues. The CDR3 nucleotides read TGTGCCAGCAGCTTCTCCCGGGACTCCCCCTCCTACGAGCAGTACTTC. This encodes CASSFSRDSPSYEQYF.

V is TRBV19 and J is TRBJ2-1; a possible D gene is TRBD2 (5 bases). Germline V gene lookup returns CDR1 LNHDA and CDR2 SQIVND (reference sequence). The V end was cut by 7 bases, the J end by 2 bases, with 9 bases between. The CDR3 is 13 amino acids. For the CDR3, the DNA is TGTGCCAGTATGGCGGGCGCCTACAATGAGCAGTTCTTC. The encoded protein is CASMAGAYNEQFF.

The chain joins TRBV2 to TRBJ2-3; 7 bases align to TRBD2. CDR3 size: 14 residues. V was pared by 4 bases and J by 0 bases, with 1 base of the junction left unmatched. CDR1 is SNHLY, CDR2 FYNNEI, per germline. DNA of the CDR3: TGTGCCAGCAGTGCTAGCGGAAGCACAGATACGCAGTATTTT. It is translated as CASSASGSTDTQYF.

The V gene is TRBV7-9, the J gene TRBJ2-7; tentative D call: TRBD1 (6 bases). CDR1 SEHNR and CDR2 FQNEAQ come from the germline V gene (reference sequence). The V and J ends lost 5 bases and 0 bases respectively, with 8 bases between them. The CDR3 extends over 13 amino acids. The CDR3 nucleotides read TGTGCCAGCAGCGGACAGCTCTCCTACGAGCAGTACTTC. It translates to CASSGQLSYEQYF.

The chain employs TRBV19 and TRBJ1-5; D is unresolved. There are 16 residues in the CDR3. CDR1 is LNHDA, CDR2 SQIVND, per germline (reference sequence). V was cut by 5 bases and J by 9 bases, with 23 bases left in between. CDR3 sequence: CASSVLRVFGERPQHF. CDR3 coding DNA: TGTGCCAGTAGTGTTCTCCGAGTATTCGGGGAACGGCCCCAGCATTTT.

The rearrangement links TRBV29-1 to TRBJ2-1; D is possibly TRBD1 (5 bases). Germline V CDR1 and CDR2: SQVTM, ANQGSEA. The CDR3 has 14 residues. V was clipped by 3 bases and J by 5 bases, with 14 bases between them. This CDR3 is CSVDRRVRDNEQFF. The CDR3 bases are TGCAGCGTTGATCGCAGGGTAAGGGACAATGAGCAGTTCTTC.

The rearrangement uses TRBV6-5 and TRBJ2-7; 9 bases map to TRBD1. V shed 6 bases and J 6 bases; nucleotides not matched to a gene: 12. Germline CDR1 is MNHEY and CDR2 is SVGAGI. This CDR3 comprises 15 residues. The CDR3 coding sequence is TGTGCCAGCAGGACGGTGTGGGACAGGGTGGGCGAGCAGTACTTC. Translating it yields CASRTVWDRVGEQYF.